What follows are 2 T cell receptor beta chains derived from one specimen sequenced in a study of blood T cells in healthy people across ages. Sample-barcoded 5' priming and a J-beta primer mix drove a second PCR of roughly 7 to 11 cycles. TCRdb ran MiXCR on the 5' RACE reads and lists one entry per CDR3 protein. The sample carries more than 650,000 distinct CDR3 sequences, approximately 22% recorded once. What was sequenced was blood. Every receptor here comes from a man aged 65 to 85 in good health.

The chain employs TRBV5-1 and TRBJ1-4; D unresolved. CDR3 length: 16 amino acids. Trimming stripped 2 bases from V and 4 bases from J, with 15 bases between. CDR1 and CDR2 from the germline V gene are SGHRS and YFSETQ. The CDR3 DNA is TGCGCCAGCAGCTTAGATTTGGGATGGGGTAATGAAAAACTGTTTTTT. The encoded protein is CASSLDLGWGNEKLFF. Full variable domain (missing parts from reference TRBV5-1 and TRBJ1-4): KAGVTQTPRYLIKTRGQQVTLSCSPISGHRSVSWYQQTPGQGLQFLFEYFSETQRNKGNFPGRFSGRQFSNSRSEMNVSTLELGDSALYLCASSLDLGWGNEKLFFGSGTQLSVL.

This clonotype has only one observation. The chain joins TRBV28 to TRBJ2-1; no firm D call. Trimming removed 5 bases from V and 6 bases from J, with 8 bases in between. This CDR3 is 12 amino acids long. Germline V gene data show CDR1 as MDHEN and CDR2 as SYDVKM. CDR3 sequence reads: CASSRRFNEQFF. Written as DNA, the CDR3 is TGTGCCAGCAGTCGCCGTTTCAATGAGCAGTTCTTC. The full variable domain, its missing parts supplied by reference TRBV28 and TRBJ2-1, is DVKVTQSSRYLVKRTGEKVFLECVQDMDHENMFWYRQDPGLGLRLIYFSYDVKMKEKGDIPEGYSVSREKKERFSLILESASTNQTSMYLCASSRRFNEQFFGPGTRLTVL.